What follows is one T cell receptor (beta chain) and its context. The record originates from a study of blood T cell repertoires in COVID-19. About the research overall: The United States, Italy and Spain supplied acute and convalescent COVID-19 samples.

Sequenced by immunoSEQ multiplex PCR; TCRdb stores in-frame clones only, minus some. The table lists 200,000 or so clones, less than 90% of them singletons. V lost 4 bases to trimming and J lost 3 bases; unmatched junction nucleotides: 6. The germline gives CDR1 SGHTA, CDR2 FQGNSA. The CDR3 is 15 amino acids. Sequences were obtained from peripheral blood. This clonotype was sampled from a woman aged 55-75 years who had recovered from COVID-19. The chain is built from TRBV7-2 and TRBJ2-5, with 9 bases fitting TRBD2. This CDR3 reads CASSYGTSTKETQYF. The CDR3 nucleotides read TGTGCCAGCAGCTACGGGACTAGCACAAAAGAGACCCAGTACTTC. Drawing the rest from reference TRBV7-2 and TRBJ2-5, the complete variable domain is GAGVSQSPSNKVTEKGKDVELRCDPISGHTALYWYRQSLGQGLEFLIYFQGNSAPDKSGLPSDRFSAERTGGSVSTLTIQRTQQEDSAVYLCASSYGTSTKETQYFGPGTRLLVL.